This T cell receptor (beta chain) was identified during a study of Ad26.COV2.S vaccination and SARS-CoV-2 variants. Across the whole study: Donor had been placed in the Ad26.COV2.S arm of the COV1001 trial. Dosing was one shot or two shots 56 days apart.

Whole-study findings and limits: After vaccination, substantial breadth of spike-specific CD8+ and CD4+ responses was reported. People who got the vaccine or the placebo had similar non-spike TCR breadth.

Trimming removed 8 bases from V and 3 bases from J, with 22 bases in between. CDR1 is ENHRY and CDR2 is SYGVKD in the germline V gene. The CDR3 contains 16 residues. Using immunoSEQ multiplex PCR, the repertoire was profiled, and TCRdb retains in-frame clones only, with some absent. The top ten clones hold roughly 1.5% of a sample with hundreds of thousands of clones, about 89% of them seen once. As to this clone: Its antigen is as yet unknown.

Treatment reported: roughly 18 received Ad26.COV2.S at low or high dose, single or two shots; about 5 received placebo; per-sample allocation not given. Samples came from day 63 after the first vaccine or placebo injection. This TCR was sampled from a person aged 18-65 years who received the Ad26.COV2.S COVID-19 vaccine or a placebo. Sequenced here: peripheral blood, sampled in a trial of Ad26.COV2.S vaccine versus placebo. This chain connects TRBV10-3 to TRBJ1-2, with D perhaps TRBD1 (5 bases). For the CDR3, the DNA is TGTGCCATCTTAGGAGGGGCAGGTCCTATAGACTATGGCTACACCTTC. Translated, it gives CAILGGAGPIDYGYTF.